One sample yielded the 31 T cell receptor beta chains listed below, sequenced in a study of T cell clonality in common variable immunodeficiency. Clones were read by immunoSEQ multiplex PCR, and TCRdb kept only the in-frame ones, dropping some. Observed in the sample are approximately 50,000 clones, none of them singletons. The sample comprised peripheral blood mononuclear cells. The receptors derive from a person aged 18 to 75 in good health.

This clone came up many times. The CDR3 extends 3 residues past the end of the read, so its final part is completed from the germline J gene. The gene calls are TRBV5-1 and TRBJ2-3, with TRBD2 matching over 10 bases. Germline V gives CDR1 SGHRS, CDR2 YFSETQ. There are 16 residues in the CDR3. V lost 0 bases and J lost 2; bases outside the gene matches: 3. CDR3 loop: CASSLASGSITDTQYF. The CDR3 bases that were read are TGCGCCAGCAGCTTGGCTAGCGGGAGTATCACAGATACG.

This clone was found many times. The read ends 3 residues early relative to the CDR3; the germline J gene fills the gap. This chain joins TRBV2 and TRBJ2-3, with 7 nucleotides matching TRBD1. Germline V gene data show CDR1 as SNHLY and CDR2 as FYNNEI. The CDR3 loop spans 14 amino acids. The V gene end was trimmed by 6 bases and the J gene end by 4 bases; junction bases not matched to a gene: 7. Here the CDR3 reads CASRLTGTADTQYF. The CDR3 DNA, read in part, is TGTGCCAGCAGGCTGACAGGGACGGCAGATACG.

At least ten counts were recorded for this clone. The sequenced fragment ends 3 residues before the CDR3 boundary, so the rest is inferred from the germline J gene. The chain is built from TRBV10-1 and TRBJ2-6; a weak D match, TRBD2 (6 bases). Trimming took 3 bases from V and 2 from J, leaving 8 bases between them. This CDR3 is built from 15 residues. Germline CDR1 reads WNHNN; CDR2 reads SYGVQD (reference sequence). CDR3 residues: CASSDGGAGANVLTF. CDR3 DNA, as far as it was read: TGCGCCAGCAGTGACGGGGGTGCTGGGGCCAACGTC.

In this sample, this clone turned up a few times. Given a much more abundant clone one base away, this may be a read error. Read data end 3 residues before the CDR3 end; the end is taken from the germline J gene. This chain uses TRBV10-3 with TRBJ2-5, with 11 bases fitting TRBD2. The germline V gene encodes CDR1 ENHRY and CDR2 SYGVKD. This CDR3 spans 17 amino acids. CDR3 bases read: TGTGCCATCAGTGGAGTTACTAGCGGGGGTTTCACAGATACC. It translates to CAISGVTSGGFTDT. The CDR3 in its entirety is CAISGVTSGGFTDTQYF.

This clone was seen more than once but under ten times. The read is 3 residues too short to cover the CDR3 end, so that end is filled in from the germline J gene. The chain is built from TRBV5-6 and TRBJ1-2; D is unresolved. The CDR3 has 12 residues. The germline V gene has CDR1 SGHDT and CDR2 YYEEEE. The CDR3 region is CASSLYTDTYTF. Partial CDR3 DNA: TGTGCCAGCAGCCTTTACACAGATACC.

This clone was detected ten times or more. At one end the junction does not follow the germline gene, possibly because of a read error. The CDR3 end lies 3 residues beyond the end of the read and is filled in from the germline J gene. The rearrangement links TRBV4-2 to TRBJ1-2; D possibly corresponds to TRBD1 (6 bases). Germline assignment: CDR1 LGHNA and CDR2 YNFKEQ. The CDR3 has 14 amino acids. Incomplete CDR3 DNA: TGCGCCAGCAGCCAAGAGGGCAGGGGTAGCGGC. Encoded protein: CASSQEGRGSG. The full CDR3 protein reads CASSQEGRGSGYTF.

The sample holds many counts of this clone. This chain's CDR3 is CASSIDPPRGPGELFF. CDR3 DNA, as far as it was read: TGTGCCAGTAGTATAGATCCCCCCAGGGGGCCCGGGGAG. V usage is TRBV19 and J usage is TRBJ2-2; 8 nucleotides agree with TRBD1. The missing CDR3 end, 3 residues past where the read stops, is filled in from the germline J gene. The CDR3 extends over 16 amino acids. In germline, CDR1 is LNHDA, CDR2 SQIVND (reference sequence). V shed 0 bases and J 6 bases; nucleotides not matched to a gene: 6.

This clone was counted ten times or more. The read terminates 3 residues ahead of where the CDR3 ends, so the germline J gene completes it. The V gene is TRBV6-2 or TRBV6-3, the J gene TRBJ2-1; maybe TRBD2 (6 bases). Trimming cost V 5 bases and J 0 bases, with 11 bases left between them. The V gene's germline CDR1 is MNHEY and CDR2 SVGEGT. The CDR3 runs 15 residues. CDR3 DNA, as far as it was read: TGTGCCAGCAGTCCGACTAGTTCCTCCTACAATGAG. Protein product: CASSPTSSSYNE. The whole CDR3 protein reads CASSPTSSSYNEQFF.

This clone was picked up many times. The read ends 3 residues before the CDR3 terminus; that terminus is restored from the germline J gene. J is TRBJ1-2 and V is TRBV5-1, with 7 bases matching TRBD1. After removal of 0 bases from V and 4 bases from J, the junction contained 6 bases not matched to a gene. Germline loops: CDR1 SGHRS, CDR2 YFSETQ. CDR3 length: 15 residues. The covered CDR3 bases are TGCGCCAGCAGCTTGGTGGCCCCAGGGGGCTATGGC. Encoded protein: CASSLVAPGGYG. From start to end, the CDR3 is CASSLVAPGGYGYTF.

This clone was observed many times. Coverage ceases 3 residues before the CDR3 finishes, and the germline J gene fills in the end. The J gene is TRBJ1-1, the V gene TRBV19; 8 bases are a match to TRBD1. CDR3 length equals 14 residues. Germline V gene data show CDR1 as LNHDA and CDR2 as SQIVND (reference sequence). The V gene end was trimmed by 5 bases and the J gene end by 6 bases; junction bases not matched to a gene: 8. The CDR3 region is CASSGGQGWSEAFF. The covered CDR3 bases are TGTGCCAGTAGTGGAGGACAGGGATGGTCTGAA.

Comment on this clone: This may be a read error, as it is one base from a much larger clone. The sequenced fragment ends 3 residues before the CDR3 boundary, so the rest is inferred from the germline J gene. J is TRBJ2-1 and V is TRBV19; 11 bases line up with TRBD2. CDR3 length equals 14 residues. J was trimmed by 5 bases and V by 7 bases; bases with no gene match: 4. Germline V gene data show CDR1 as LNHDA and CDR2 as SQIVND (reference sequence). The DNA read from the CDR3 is TGTGCCAGTACCACTAGCGGGGGAAACAATGAG. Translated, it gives CASTTSGGNNE. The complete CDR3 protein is CASTTSGGNNEQFF. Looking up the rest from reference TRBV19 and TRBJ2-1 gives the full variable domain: DGGITQSPKYLFRKEGQNVTLSCEQNLNHDAMYWYRQDPGQGLRLIYYSQIVNDFQKGDIAEGYSVSREKKESFPLTVTSAQKNPTAFYLCASTTSGGNNEQFFGPGTRLTVL.

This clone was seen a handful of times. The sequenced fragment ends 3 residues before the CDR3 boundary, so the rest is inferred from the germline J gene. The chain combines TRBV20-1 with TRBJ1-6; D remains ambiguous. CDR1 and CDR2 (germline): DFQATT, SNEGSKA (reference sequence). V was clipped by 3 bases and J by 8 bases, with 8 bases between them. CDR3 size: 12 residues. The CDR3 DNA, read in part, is TGCAGTGCTAGCAGAGGTGATTCACCC. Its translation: CSASRGDSP. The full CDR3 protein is CSASRGDSPLHF.

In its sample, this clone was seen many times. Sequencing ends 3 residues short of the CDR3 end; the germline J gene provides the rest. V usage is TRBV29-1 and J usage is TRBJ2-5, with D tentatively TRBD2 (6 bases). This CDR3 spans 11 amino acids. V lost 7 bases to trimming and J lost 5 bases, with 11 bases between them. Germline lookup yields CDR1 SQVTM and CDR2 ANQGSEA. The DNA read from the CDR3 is TGCAGCGGGGGACTTTTGGAGACC. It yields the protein CSGGLLET. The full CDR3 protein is CSGGLLETQYF.

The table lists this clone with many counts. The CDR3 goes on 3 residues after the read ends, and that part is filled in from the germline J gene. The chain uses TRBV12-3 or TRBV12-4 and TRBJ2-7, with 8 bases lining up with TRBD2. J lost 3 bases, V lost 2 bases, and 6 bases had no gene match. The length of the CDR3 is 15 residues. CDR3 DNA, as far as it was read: TGTGCCAGCAGTTTAAAGGCGGGAGGCCTCTACGAG. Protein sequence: CASSLKAGGLYE. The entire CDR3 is CASSLKAGGLYEQYF.

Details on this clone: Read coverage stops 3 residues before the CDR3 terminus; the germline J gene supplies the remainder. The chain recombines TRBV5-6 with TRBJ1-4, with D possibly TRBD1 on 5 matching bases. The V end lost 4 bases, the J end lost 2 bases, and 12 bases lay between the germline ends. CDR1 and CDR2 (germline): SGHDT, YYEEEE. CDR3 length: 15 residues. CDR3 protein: CASSPAAGTNEKLFF. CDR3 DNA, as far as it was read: TGTGCCAGCAGCCCGGCGGCAGGGACTAATGAAAAA.

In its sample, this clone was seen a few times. The CDR3 spells CASTRGDGTDTYTF. CDR3 DNA (partial): TGTGCCAGCACCCGGGGGGACGGCACAGATACC. The V gene is TRBV7-2, the J gene TRBJ1-2; D perhaps matches TRBD1 (5 bases). The read is 3 residues too short to cover the CDR3 end, so that end is filled in from the germline J gene. Germline V lookup: CDR1 SGHTA, CDR2 FQGNSA. The CDR3 is made up of 14 amino acids.

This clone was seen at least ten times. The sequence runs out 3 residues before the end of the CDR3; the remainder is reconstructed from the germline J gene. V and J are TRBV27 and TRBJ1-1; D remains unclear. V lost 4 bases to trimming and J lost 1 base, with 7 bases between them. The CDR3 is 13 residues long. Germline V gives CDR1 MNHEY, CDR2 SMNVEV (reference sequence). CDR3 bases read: TGTGCCAGCAGTTGGGCCGGGAACACTGAA. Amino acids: CASSWAGNTE. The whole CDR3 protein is CASSWAGNTEAFF.

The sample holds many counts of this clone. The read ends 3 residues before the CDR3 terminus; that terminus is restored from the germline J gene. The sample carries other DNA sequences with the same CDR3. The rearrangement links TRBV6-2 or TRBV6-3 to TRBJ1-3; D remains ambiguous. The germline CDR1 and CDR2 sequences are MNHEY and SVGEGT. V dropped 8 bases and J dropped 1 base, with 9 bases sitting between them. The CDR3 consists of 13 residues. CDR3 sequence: CASGRASGNTIYF. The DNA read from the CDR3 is TGTGCCAGCGGAAGGGCATCTGGAAACACC.

The CDR3 sequence: CASSAPPQGQHSPLFF. Incomplete CDR3 DNA: TGTGCCAGCAGTGCTCCCCCGCAGGGGCAACATTCACCA. This chain connects TRBV6-1 to TRBJ1-4; D is possibly TRBD1 (6 bases). The read is 3 residues too short to cover the CDR3 end, so that end is filled in from the germline J gene. The CDR3 sequence is 16 residues long. Germline lookup yields CDR1 MNHNS and CDR2 SASEGT.

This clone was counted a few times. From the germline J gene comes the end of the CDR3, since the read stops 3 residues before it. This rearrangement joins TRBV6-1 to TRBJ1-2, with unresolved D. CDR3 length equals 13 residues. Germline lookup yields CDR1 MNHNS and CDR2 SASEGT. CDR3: CASSETDYNDYTF. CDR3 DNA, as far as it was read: TGTGCCAGCAGTGAAACAGATTACAATGAC.

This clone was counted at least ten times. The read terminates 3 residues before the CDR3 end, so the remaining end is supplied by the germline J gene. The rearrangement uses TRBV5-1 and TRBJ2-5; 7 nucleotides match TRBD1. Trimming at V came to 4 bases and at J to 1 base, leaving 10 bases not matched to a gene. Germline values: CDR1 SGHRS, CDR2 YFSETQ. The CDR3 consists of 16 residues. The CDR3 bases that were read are TGCGCCAGCAGCCAAGGACAGGCCTCCTCCCAAGAGACC. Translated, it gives CASSQGQASSQET. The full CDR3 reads CASSQGQASSQETQYF.

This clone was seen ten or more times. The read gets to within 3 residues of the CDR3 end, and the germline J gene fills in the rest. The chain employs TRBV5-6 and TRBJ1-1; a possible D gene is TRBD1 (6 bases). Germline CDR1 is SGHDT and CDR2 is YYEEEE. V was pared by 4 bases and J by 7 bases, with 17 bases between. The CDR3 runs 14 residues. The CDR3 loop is CASSKDPRGGEAFF. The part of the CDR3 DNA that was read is TGTGCCAGCAGCAAAGACCCCAGGGGCGGTGAA.

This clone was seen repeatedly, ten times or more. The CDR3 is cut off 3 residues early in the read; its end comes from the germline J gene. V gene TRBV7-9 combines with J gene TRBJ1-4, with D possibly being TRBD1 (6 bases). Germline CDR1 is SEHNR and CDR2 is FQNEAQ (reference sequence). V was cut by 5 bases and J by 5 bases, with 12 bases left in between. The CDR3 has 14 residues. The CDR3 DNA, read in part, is TGTGCCAGCAGCCGACAGGAGGGAAATGAAAAA. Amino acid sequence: CASSRQEGNEK. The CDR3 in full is CASSRQEGNEKLFF. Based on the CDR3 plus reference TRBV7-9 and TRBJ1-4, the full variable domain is DTGVSQNPRHKITKRGQNVTFRCDPISEHNRLYWYRQTLGQGPEFLTYFQNEAQLEKSRLLSDRFSAERPKGSFSTLEIQRTEQGDSAMYLCASSRQEGNEKLFFGSGTQLSVL.

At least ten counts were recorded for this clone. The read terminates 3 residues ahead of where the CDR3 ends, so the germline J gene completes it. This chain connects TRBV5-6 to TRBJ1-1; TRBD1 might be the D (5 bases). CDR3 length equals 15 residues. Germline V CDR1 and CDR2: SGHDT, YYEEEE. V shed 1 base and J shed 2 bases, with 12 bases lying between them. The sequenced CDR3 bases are TGTGCCAGCAGCTTGAGGGGCAGTCCCAACACTGAA. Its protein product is CASSLRGSPNTE. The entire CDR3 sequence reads CASSLRGSPNTEAFF.

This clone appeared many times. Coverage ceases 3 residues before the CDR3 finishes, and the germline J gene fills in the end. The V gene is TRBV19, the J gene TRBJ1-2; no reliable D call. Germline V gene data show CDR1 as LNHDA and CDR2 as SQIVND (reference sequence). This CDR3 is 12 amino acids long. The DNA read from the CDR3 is TGTGCCAGTAGTATTGCCGCGGTGGGC. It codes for CASSIAAVG. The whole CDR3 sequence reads CASSIAAVGYTF.

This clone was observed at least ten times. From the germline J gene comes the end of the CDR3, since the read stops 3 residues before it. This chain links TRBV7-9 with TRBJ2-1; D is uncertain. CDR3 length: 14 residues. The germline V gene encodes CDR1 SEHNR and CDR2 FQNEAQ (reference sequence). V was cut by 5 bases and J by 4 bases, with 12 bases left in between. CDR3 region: CASSPTFKYNEQFF. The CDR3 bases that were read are TGTGCCAGCAGCCCCACTTTCAAATACAATGAG.

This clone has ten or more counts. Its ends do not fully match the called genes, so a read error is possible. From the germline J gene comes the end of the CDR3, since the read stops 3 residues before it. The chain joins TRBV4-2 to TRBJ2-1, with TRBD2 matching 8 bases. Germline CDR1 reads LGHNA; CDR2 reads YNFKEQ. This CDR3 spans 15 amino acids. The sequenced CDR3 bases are TGCGCCAGCAGCCAAGAGGGACTAGGTGTCCATGAG. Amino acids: CASSQEGLGVHE. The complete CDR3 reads CASSQEGLGVHEQFF.

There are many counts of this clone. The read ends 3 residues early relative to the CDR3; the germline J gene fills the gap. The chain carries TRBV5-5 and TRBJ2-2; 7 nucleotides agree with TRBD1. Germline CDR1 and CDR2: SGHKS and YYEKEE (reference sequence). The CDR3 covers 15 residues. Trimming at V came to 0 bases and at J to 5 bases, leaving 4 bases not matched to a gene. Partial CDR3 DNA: TGTGCCAGCAGCTTGGATACAGGGGTAACCGGGGAG. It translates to CASSLDTGVTGE. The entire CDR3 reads CASSLDTGVTGELFF. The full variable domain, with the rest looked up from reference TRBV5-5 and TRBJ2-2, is DAGVTQSPTHLIKTRGQQVTLRCSPISGHKSVSWYQQVLGQGPQFIFQYYEKEERGRGNFPDRFSARQFPNYSSELNVNALLLGDSALYLCASSLDTGVTGELFFGEGSRLTVL.

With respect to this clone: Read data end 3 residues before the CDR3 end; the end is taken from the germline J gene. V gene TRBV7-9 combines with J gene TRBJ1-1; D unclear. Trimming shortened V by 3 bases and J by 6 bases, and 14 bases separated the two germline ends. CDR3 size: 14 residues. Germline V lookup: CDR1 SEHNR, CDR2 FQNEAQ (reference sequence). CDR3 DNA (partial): TGTGCCAGCAGCTTTGAGGGCTTTCGCCCTGAA. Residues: CASSFEGFRPE. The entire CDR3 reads CASSFEGFRPEAFF.

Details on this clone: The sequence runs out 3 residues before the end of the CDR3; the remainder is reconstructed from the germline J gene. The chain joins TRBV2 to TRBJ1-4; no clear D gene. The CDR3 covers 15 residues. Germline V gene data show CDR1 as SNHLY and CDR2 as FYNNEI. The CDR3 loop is CASSGDRVYNSPLFF. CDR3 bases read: TGTGCCAGCAGTGGCGACCGGGTCTATAATTCACCA. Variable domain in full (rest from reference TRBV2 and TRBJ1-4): EPEVTQTPSHQVTQMGQEVILRCVPISNHLYFYWYRQILGQKVEFLVSFYNNEISEKSEIFDDQFSVERPDGSNFTLKIRSTKLEDSAMYFCASSGDRVYNSPLFFGSGTQLSVL.

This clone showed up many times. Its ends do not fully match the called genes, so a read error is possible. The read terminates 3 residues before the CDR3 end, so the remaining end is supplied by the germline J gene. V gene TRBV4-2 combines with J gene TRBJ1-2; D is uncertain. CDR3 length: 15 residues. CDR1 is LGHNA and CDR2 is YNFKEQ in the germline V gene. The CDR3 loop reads CASSQEGLINYGYTF. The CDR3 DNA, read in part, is TGCGCCAGCAGCCAAGAAGGTCTGATAAACTATGGC.